This T cell receptor beta chain stems from a study of Ad26.COV2.S vaccination and SARS-CoV-2 variants. Overall study context: Donor got 5x10^10 or 1x10^11 viral particles of Ad26.COV2.S.

The treatment here: 15 to 20 received Ad26.COV2.S at low or high dose, single or two shots; about five received placebo; per-sample allocation not given. It was on day 63 after the first vaccine or placebo injection that samples were taken. Points on this clone: Its cognate antigen is unknown. Other DNA sequences of this sample code for an identical CDR3.

Germline assignment: CDR1 SEHNR and CDR2 FQNEAQ (reference sequence). The CDR3 has 12 amino acids. Trimming pared 5 bases from V and 6 bases from J, leaving 8 bases between. Repertoires were generated with immunoSEQ multiplex PCR, while TCRdb's copy carries only in-frame clones and drops some. The repertoire includes hundreds of thousands of clones, roughly 89% of them detected once, and 2.5% sits in the top ten. Study-level points and caveats: Recipients of vaccine and of placebo showed similar breadth of their non-spike TCR repertoires. Vaccinees reportedly had broad spike-specific CD8+ and CD4+ T cell responses.

The chain employs TRBV7-9 and TRBJ2-1, with D uncertain. The TCR originated in a person aged 18-65 years who received the Ad26.COV2.S COVID-19 vaccine or a placebo. Sample: peripheral blood, taken in a trial of Ad26.COV2.S vaccine versus placebo. The CDR3 region is CASSPRLNEQFF. The CDR3 bases are TGTGCCAGCAGCCCGCGCCTCAATGAGCAGTTCTTC.